Below are 18 T cell receptor beta chains sequenced from a single sample in a study of blood T cell repertoires in COVID-19. Some clones are missing from TCRdb's copy, which holds only in-frame ones; the method was immunoSEQ multiplex PCR. The sample lists about 98,000 clones, over 80% occurring once. The sequenced sample was peripheral blood. These TCRs come from an elderly man with acute or convalescent COVID-19.

This clone was seen only a few times. The chain joins TRBV10-3 to TRBJ1-5; D not resolved. V lost 6 bases and J 2 bases, leaving 17 bases between the germline ends. The CDR3 contains 16 residues. The germline gives CDR1 ENHRY, CDR2 SYGVKD. CDR3 residues: CAISVQNSPGNQPQHF. CDR3 DNA sequence: TGTGCCATCAGCGTCCAAAACTCCCCCGGCAATCAGCCCCAGCATTTT.

This chain links TRBV2 with TRBJ1-2, with 9 nucleotides matching TRBD1. CDR3 size: 14 residues. Per germline, CDR1 SNHLY and CDR2 FYNNEI. The V and J ends lost 5 bases and 2 bases, in that order; junction bases with no gene match: 3. CDR3 DNA: TGTGCCAGCAGTCCGACAGGGGGAAACTATGGCTACACCTTC. Protein sequence: CASSPTGGNYGYTF. The whole variable domain, remainder taken from reference TRBV2 and TRBJ1-2, is EPEVTQTPSHQVTQMGQEVILRCVPISNHLYFYWYRQILGQKVEFLVSFYNNEISEKSEIFDDQFSVERPDGSNFTLKIRSTKLEDSAMYFCASSPTGGNYGYTFGSGTRLTVV.

The rearrangement joins TRBV5-1 to TRBJ2-5, with 8 positions matching TRBD1. The CDR3 extends over 15 amino acids. CDR1 is SGHRS, CDR2 YFSETQ, per germline. Germline trimming cut 5 bases from V and 2 bases from J; bases unmatched to any gene: 8. DNA for the CDR3: TGCGCCAGCAGAAACGCAGGGGGCCGGCAAGAGACCCAGTACTTC. Protein sequence: CASRNAGGRQETQYF.

V is TRBV10-2 and J is TRBJ2-2, with TRBD2 as a possible D gene (5 bases). V was cut by 7 bases and J by 5 bases, with 11 bases left in between. CDR3 length: 13 residues. Germline CDR1 and CDR2: WSHSY and SAAADI. The CDR3 loop reads CASTRTGTGELFF. The CDR3 DNA sequence: TGCGCCAGCACTAGGACTGGGACCGGGGAGCTGTTTTTT.

The chain links TRBV7-2 to TRBJ2-1; TRBD2 agrees at 12 bases. V was pared by 5 bases and J by 5 bases, with 7 bases of the junction left unmatched. In germline, CDR1 is SGHTA, CDR2 FQGNSA. This CDR3 spans 16 amino acids. The CDR3, as DNA: TGTGCCAGCAGCGTACAGACTAGCGGGGGTAACAATGAGCAGTTCTTC. Its protein is CASSVQTSGGNNEQFF.

This clone was detected only once. The CDR3 reads CASSFRTSGRSIVEQYF. In nucleotides, the CDR3 is TGTGCCAGCAGTTTCCGGACTAGCGGGAGGTCCATAGTCGAGCAGTACTTC. The chain recombines TRBV27 with TRBJ2-7, with TRBD2 matching 14 bases. CDR3 size: 17 residues. With 3 bases clipped from V and 6 bases from J, the junction kept 10 bases outside the gene matches. Germline assignment: CDR1 MNHEY and CDR2 SMNVEV (reference sequence).

The chain carries TRBV2 and TRBJ1-1, with D hard to call. The V and J ends lost 5 bases and 4 bases respectively, with 17 bases between them. The CDR3 runs to 15 residues. Germline V CDR1 and CDR2: SNHLY, FYNNEI. This chain's CDR3 is CASSPGSFQGTEAFF. In DNA form, the CDR3 reads TGTGCCAGCAGTCCGGGAAGTTTTCAAGGCACTGAAGCTTTCTTT.

This clone was seen only once. This rearrangement joins TRBV10-3 to TRBJ2-7, with D possibly TRBD2 on 7 matching bases. V was cut by 7 bases and J by 4 bases, with 14 bases left in between. This CDR3 has 13 residues. Germline CDR1 reads ENHRY; CDR2 reads SYGVKD. The CDR3 sequence is CAIMRGGEYEQYF. As DNA, the CDR3 is TGTGCCATCATGAGGGGGGGTGAGTACGAGCAGTACTTC.

A few counts support this clone. The chain recombines TRBV6-5 with TRBJ2-7, with no clear D. CDR1 MNHEY and CDR2 SVGAGI come from the germline V gene. The CDR3 loop spans 13 amino acids. Trimming left V 0 bases short and J 4 bases short, with 7 bases between. The CDR3 loop reads CASSYSAVYEQYF. The CDR3 DNA sequence: TGTGCCAGCAGTTACTCGGCGGTTTACGAGCAGTACTTC.

The chain links TRBV14 to TRBJ2-3; a weak D match, TRBD2 (5 bases). CDR3 length: 16 residues. Trimming took off 0 bases at V and 2 bases at J, with 12 bases between the two ends. CDR1 is SGHDN, CDR2 FVKESK, per germline. Here the CDR3 reads CASSQDPGINTDTQYF. The CDR3 region has the DNA TGTGCCAGCAGCCAAGATCCGGGGATTAACACAGATACGCAGTATTTT.

The chain employs TRBV7-9 and TRBJ2-7, with 7 bases identical to TRBD1. Germline trimming cut 2 bases from V and 3 bases from J; bases unmatched to any gene: 7. CDR3 length: 15 amino acids. Germline CDR1 SEHNR, CDR2 FQNEAQ (reference sequence). CDR3 in amino acids: CASSLLGGPFYEQYF. CDR3 nucleotides: TGTGCCAGCAGCTTATTAGGGGGCCCTTTCTACGAGCAGTACTTC.

V is TRBV28 and J is TRBJ1-6, with a tentative D call TRBD1 (5 bases). Germline V CDR1 and CDR2: MDHEN, SYDVKM. Trimming took off 3 bases at V and 7 bases at J, with 37 bases between the two ends. The CDR3 extends over 23 amino acids. The CDR3 region has the DNA TGTGCCAGCAGTTTTTTGAAGGACAAGGTGTCGGGTATAATCAGTTCCCAGAATTCACCCCTCCACTTT. Its protein product is CASSFLKDKVSGIISSQNSPLHF. The variable domain in full, completed from reference TRBV28 and TRBJ1-6, reads DVKVTQSSRYLVKRTGEKVFLECVQDMDHENMFWYRQDPGLGLRLIYFSYDVKMKEKGDIPEGYSVSREKKERFSLILESASTNQTSMYLCASSFLKDKVSGIISSQNSPLHFGNGTRLTVT.

This clone appeared once. V is TRBV28 and J is TRBJ1-1, with a tentative D call TRBD1 (6 bases). Trimming removed 7 bases at V and 1 base at J, with 16 bases between. There are 15 residues in the CDR3. Germline CDR1 MDHEN, CDR2 SYDVKM. The CDR3 sequence is CASTATGHRNTEAFF. The CDR3 DNA sequence: TGTGCCAGCACCGCGACGGGACATAGGAACACTGAAGCTTTCTTT.

V gene TRBV21-1 combines with J gene TRBJ1-4; TRBD1 was called by the table and not checked on the DNA. TRBV21-1 is designated a pseudogene. This CDR3 contains 14 residues. This CDR3 reads CASSSLGAGEKLFF. In DNA, the CDR3 is TGTGCCAGCAGCAGCTTGGGGGCTGGGGAAAAACTGTTTTTT.

The chain couples TRBV19 to TRBJ1-5; possible D gene TRBD1, 6 bases. Trimming left V 11 bases short and J 7 bases short, with 18 bases between. Germline assignment: CDR1 LNHDA and CDR2 SQIVND (reference sequence). This CDR3 is built from 13 residues. The CDR3 here is CAAGGRGWQPQHF. In DNA form, the CDR3 reads TGTGCCGCGGGGGGCAGGGGTTGGCAGCCCCAGCATTTT.

The rearrangement uses TRBV7-8 and TRBJ1-1; possibly TRBD1 for D (6 bases). Trimming cost V 2 bases and J 1 base, with 14 bases left between them. Germline V gene lookup returns CDR1 SGHVS and CDR2 FQNEAQ. There are 16 residues in the CDR3. The CDR3 DNA reads TGTGCCAGCAGCTTAAGGGGGGGGGTGGCGAACACTGAAGCTTTCTTT. Translating it yields CASSLRGGVANTEAFF.

The genes are TRBV7-2 and TRBJ2-1; TRBD2 matches at 10 bases. The CDR3 covers 15 residues. Germline V CDR1 and CDR2: SGHTA, FQGNSA. Trimming cost V 2 bases and J 7 bases; bases outside gene matches: 5. The DNA of the CDR3 is TGTGCCAGCAGCTTACTAGCGGGAGTGGGGAATGAGCAGTTCTTC. Translating gives CASSLLAGVGNEQFF.

In this sample, this clone turned up a few times. The chain has TRBV10-3 and TRBJ2-2, with TRBD1 matching 8 bases. Germline V gene data show CDR1 as ENHRY and CDR2 as SYGVKD. V dropped 0 bases and J dropped 5; count of bases not matched to a gene: 14. This CDR3 region has 19 residues. The CDR3 loop reads CAISESRPGGWDTTGELFF. CDR3 coding DNA: TGTGCCATCAGTGAGTCGAGGCCAGGGGGCTGGGATACTACCGGGGAGCTGTTTTTT.